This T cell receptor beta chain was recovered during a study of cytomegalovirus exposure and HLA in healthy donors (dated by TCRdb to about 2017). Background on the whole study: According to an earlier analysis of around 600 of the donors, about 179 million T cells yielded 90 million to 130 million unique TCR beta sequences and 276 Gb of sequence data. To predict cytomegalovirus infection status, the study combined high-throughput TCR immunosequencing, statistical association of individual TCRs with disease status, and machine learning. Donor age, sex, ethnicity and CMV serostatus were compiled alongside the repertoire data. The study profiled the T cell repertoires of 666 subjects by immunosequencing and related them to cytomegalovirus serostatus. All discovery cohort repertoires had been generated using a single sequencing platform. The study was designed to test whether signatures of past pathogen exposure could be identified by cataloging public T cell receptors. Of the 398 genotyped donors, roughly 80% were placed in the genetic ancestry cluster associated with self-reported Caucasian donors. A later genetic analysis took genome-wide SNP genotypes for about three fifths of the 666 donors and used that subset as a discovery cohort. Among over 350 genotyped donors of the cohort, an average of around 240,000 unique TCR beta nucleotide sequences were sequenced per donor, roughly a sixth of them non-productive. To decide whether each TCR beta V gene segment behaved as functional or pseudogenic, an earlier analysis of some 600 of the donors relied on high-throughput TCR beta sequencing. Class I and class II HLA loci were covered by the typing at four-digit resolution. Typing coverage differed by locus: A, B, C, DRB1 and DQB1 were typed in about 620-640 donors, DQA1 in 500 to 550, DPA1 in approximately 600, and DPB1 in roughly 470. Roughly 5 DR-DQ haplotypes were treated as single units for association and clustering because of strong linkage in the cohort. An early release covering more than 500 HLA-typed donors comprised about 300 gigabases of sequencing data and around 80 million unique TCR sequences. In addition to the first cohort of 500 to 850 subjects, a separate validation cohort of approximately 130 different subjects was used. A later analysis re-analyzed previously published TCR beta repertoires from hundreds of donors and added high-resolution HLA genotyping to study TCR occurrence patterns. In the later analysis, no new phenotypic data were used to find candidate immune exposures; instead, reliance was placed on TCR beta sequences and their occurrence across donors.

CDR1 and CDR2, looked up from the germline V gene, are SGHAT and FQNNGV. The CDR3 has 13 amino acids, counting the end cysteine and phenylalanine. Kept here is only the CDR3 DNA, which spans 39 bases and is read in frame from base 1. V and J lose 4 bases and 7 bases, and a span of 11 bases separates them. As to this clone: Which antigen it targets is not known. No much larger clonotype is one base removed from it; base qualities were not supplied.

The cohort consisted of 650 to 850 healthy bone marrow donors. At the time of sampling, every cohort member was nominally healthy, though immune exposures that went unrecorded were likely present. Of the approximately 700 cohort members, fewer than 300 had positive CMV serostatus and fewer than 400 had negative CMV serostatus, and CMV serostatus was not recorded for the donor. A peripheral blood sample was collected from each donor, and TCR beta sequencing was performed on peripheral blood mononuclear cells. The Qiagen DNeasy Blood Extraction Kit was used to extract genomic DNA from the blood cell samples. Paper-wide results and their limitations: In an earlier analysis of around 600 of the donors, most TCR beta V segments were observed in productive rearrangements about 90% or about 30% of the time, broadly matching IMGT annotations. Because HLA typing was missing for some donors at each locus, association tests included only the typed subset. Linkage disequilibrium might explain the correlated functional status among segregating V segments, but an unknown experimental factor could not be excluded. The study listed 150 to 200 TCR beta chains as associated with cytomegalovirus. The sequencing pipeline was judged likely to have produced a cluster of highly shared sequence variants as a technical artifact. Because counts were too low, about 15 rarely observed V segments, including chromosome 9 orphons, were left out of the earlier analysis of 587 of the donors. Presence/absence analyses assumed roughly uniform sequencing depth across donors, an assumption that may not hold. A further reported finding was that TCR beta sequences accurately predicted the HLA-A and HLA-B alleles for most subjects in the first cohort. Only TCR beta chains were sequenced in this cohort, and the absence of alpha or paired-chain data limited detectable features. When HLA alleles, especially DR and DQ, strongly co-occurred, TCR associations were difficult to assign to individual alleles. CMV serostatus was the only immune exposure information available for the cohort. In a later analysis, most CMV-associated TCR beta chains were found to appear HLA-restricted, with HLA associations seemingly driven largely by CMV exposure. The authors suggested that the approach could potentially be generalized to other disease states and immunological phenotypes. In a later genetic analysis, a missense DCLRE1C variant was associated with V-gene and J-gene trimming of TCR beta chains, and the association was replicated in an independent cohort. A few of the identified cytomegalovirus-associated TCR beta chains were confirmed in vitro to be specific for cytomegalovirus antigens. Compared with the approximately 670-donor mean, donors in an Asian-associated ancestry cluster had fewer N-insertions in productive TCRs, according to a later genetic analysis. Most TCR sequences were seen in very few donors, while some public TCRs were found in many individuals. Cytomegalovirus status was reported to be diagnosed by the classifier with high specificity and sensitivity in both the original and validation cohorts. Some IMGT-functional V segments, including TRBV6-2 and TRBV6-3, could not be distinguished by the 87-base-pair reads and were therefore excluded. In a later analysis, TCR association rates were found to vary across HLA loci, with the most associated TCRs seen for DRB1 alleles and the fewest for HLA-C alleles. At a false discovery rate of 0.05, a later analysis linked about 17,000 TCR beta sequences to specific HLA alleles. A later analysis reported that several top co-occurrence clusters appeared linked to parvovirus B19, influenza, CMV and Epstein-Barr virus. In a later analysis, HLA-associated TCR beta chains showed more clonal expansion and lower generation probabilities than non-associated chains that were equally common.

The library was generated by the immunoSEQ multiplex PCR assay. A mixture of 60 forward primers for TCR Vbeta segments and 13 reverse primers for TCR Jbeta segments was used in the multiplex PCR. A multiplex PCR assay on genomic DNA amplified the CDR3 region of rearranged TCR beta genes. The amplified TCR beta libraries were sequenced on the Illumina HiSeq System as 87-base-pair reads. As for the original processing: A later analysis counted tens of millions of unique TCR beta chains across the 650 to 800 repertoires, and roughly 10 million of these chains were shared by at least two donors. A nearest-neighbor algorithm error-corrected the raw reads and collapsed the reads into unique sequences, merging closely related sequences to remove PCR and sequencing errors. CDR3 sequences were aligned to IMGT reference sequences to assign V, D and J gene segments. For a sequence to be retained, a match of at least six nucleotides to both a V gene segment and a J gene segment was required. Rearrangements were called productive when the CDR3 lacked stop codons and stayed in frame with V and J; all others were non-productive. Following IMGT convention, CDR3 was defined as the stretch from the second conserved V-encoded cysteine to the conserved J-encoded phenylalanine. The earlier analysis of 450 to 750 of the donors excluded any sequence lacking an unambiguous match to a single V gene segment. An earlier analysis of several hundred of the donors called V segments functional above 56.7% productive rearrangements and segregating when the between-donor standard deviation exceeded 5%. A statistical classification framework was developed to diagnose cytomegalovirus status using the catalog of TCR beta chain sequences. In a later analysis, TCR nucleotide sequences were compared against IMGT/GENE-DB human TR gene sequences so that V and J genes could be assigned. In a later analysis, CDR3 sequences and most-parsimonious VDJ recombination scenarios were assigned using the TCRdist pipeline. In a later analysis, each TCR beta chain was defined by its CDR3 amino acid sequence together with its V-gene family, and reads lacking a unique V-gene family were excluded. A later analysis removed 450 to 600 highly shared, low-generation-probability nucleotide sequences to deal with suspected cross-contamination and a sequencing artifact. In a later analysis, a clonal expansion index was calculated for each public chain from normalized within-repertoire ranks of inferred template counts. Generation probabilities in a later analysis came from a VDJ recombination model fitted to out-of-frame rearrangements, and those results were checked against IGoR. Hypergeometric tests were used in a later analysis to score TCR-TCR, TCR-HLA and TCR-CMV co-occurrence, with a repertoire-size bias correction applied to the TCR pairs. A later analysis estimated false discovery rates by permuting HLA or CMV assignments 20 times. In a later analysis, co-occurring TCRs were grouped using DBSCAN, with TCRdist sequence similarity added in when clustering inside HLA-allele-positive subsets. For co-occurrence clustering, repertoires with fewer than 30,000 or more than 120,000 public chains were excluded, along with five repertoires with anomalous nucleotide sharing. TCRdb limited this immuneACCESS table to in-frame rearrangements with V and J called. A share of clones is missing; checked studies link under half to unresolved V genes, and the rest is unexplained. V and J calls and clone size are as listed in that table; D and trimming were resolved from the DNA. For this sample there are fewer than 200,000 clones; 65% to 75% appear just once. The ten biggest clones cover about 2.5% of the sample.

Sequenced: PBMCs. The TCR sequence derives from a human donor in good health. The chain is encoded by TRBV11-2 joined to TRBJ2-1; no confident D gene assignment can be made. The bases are TGTGCCAGCAGCTACATGGTCTCTAATGAGCAGTTCTTC. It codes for CASSYMVSNEQFF.